Shown below are 8 T cell receptor beta chains from a single sample sequenced in a study of response to subunit inactivated influenza vaccine. MiXCR, applied by TCRdb to the RT-PCR reads, yields one record per CDR3 protein. The table includes more than 400,000 distinct CDR3 sequences, approximately 11% detected once. Sequenced here: PBMCs from blood, sampled roughly 47 days after vaccination. The origin of the receptors is a man aged 50-59 years who received an inactivated influenza vaccine.

V is TRBV4-3 and J is TRBJ1-5; D not resolved. This CDR3 has 16 residues. CDR1 and CDR2 (germline): LGHNA, YSLEER. Trimming left V 0 bases short and J 6 bases short, with 15 bases between. In DNA form, the CDR3 reads TGCGCCAGCAGCCAAGAATGGACGACCTTGCCTCAGCCCCAGCATTTT. This sequence encodes CASSQEWTTLPQPQHF.

There are a few counts of this clonotype. The chain links TRBV12-3 or TRBV12-4 to TRBJ2-7; no clear D. This CDR3 region has 16 residues. V lost 2 bases, J lost 0 bases, and 14 bases lay in between. The CDR3 coding sequence is TGTGCCAGCAGTTTAATGCCCCCTTTTAGCTCCTACGAGCAGTACTTC. Translation gives CASSLMPPFSSYEQYF.

This clonotype has just a few counts. The V call is TRBV18, the J call TRBJ1-1, with 8 bases matching TRBD1. CDR1 is KGHSH, CDR2 LQKENI, per germline. CDR3 size: 14 residues. The junction had 11 bases not matched to a gene; V was cut back by 6 bases and J by 8 bases. For the CDR3, the DNA is TGTGCCAGCTCCTCGGGACAGGCCAACCCCGAAGCTTTCTTT. Its translation is CASSSGQANPEAFF.

The chain couples TRBV27 to TRBJ2-5, with D unclear. The CDR3 has 14 amino acids. Germline V CDR1 and CDR2: MNHEY, SMNVEV (reference sequence). The germline V and J ends were trimmed by 4 bases and 7 bases, with 16 bases remaining between them. CDR3 amino acids: CASSSTPTIGTQYF. The CDR3, as DNA: TGTGCCAGCAGTTCCACGCCGACCATCGGGACCCAGTACTTC.

This clonotype was recorded at least ten times. The J gene is TRBJ2-7, the V gene TRBV10-2, with 8 bases matching TRBD1. This CDR3 comprises 15 residues. J lost 2 bases, V lost 0 bases, and 3 bases had no gene match. The germline gives CDR1 WSHSY, CDR2 SAAADI. CDR3 DNA sequence: TGCGCCAGCAGTGAGTCAAACAGGGGGACCTACGAGCAGTACTTC. Translated, it gives CASSESNRGTYEQYF.

CDR3 DNA: TGCAGTGCTGCGGGGGCCCTAGCGAGCCCGGGCGAGCAGTACTTC. Its translation: CSAAGALASPGEQYF. The V and J genes are TRBV20-1 and TRBJ2-7; weak D call: TRBD2 (7 bases). The CDR3 length is 15 residues. Germline V gives CDR1 DFQATT, CDR2 SNEGSKA (reference sequence). Trimming stripped 5 bases from V and 6 bases from J, with 23 bases between.

In its sample, this clonotype was seen many times. The chain joins TRBV6-1 to TRBJ2-7; tentatively, D is TRBD1 (6 bases). The CDR3 consists of 13 residues. The V end lost 7 bases, the J end lost 2 bases, and 12 bases lay between the germline ends. Germline V lookup: CDR1 MNHNS, CDR2 SASEGT. This CDR3 reads CASNRDITYEQYF. DNA of the CDR3: TGTGCCAGCAATCGGGACATTACCTACGAGCAGTACTTC.

This sequence joins TRBV6-5 and TRBJ2-4; possible D gene TRBD2, 6 bases. The ends were cut back, 0 bases at V and 0 bases at J, with 15 bases in the middle. CDR1 is MNHEY, CDR2 SVGAGI, per germline. The CDR3 extends over 18 amino acids. CDR3 amino acids: CASSYSSRAGRAKNIQYF. The CDR3 DNA reads as TGTGCCAGCAGTTACTCCTCTCGGGCGGGACGAGCCAAAAACATTCAGTACTTC.